This TCR beta chain was found in a study of T cell clonotyping in hematopoietic cell transplantation (dated by TCRdb to about 2021). Regarding the research as a whole: A total of roughly 130 blood samples were collected in the study from 35 to 45 consecutive transplant recipients and their related donors. Recruitment of patients ran from September 2015 to early 2017, and follow-up continued until late 2020 or until death.

This clone showed up just a few times. What this receptor recognizes is not known. Nothing much larger sits one base from this clone, and base qualities are not available. The immunoSEQ assay, a bias-controlled multiplex PCR using V- and J-specific primers, was used to amplify TCR beta CDR3 regions from genomic DNA. A second PCR step added a proprietary barcode and Illumina adapter sequences to the CDR3 amplicons. An Illumina MiSeq instrument was used for sequencing of the CDR3 libraries. Regarding the original processing steps: Export and quality control were handled in immunoSEQ Analyzer 3.0, while downstream analyses relied on R Bioconductor and Immunarch. Only productive rearrangements in the normalized downsampled data set went into calculating the repertoire metrics. In the normalized cohort, clonotypes with more than 5 templates were defined as pathologically expanded. The Inverse Simpson Index served as the measure of repertoire diversity. To capture all clonotypes, CMV-specificity analyses were performed on the non-normalized data set. TCRdb stores this immuneACCESS table with in-frame sequences only. Part of the clones is absent; in the studies checked, under half of the shortfall reflects unresolved V genes, and no reason is known for the rest. Clonal size and the V and J genes are those of that table, whereas D and trimming came from the DNA. For this sample there are fewer than 15,000 clones; around 50% appear just once. The ten largest clonotypes hold around 9.9% of the sample.

Blood samples for TCR beta sequencing were provided by related transplant donors. Using Nuclei Lysis Solution, genomic DNA was extracted from unfractionated peripheral blood mononuclear cells that were either fresh or cryopreserved. The CDR3 runs 14 residues from the cysteine to the phenylalanine. Only the CDR3 region is kept as DNA, spanning 42 bases read in frame from base 1. V is trimmed back by 3 bases and J by 8 bases, and the junction contains 9 bases that no gene match accounts for. The germline V gene provides CDR1 SGDLS and CDR2 YYNGEE. Findings and caveats that apply to the study as a whole: Sample size was limited, and cells were not sorted, so CD4 and CD8 repertoire contributions could not be separated. Inverse Simpson Index values from donors and from recipients before transplant predicted broader TCR repertoire diversity after transplant. A decrease in recipient TCR diversity was observed after transplant, and a progressive increase in pathologically expanded clonotypes was seen from day 30 to day 180. Overlap with donor repertoires was found for only a small fraction of recipient repertoires, with over 95% found to appear de novo at the given depth.

The chain uses TRBV9 and TRBJ1-2; TRBD1 fits 8 bases in the junction. The source is a man aged 45-65 years in good health. Some clones in this sample may be carry-over from other donors' samples. Sequenced sample: peripheral blood mononuclear cells. The CDR3 sequence is CASSEGGTGRGYTF. The DNA sequence is as follows: TGTGCCAGCAGCGAGGGAGGGACAGGCAGGGGCTACACCTTC.